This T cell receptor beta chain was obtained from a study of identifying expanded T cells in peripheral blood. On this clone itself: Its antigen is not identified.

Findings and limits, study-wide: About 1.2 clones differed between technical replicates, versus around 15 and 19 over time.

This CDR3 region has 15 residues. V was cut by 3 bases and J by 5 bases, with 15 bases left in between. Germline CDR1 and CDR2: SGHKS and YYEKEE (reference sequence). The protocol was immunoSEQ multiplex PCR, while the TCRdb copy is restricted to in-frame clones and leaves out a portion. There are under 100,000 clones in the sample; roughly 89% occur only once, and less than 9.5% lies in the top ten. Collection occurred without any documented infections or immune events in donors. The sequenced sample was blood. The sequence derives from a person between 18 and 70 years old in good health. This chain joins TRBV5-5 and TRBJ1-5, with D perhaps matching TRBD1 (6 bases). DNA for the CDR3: TGTGCCAGCAGCTCCCGTGCCGAGGGGGATCAGCCCCAGCATTTT. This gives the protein CASSSRAEGDQPQHF.